This T cell receptor beta chain is drawn from a study of beta chain features in type 1 diabetes. Germline CDR1 reads SGHRS; CDR2 reads YFSETQ. The CDR3 length is 14 residues. With 1 base removed from V and 1 base from J, the gap between germline ends came to 8 bases. Expressed TCRB transcripts were sequenced because the entire RNA isolate underwent reverse transcription. Measured with immunoSEQ multiplex PCR; TCRdb has only the in-frame clones, and not every one. The sample contains a few hundred thousand clones, about 18% of which appear only once. Sequenced sample: naive CD4+ T cells from blood. The chain has TRBV5-1 and TRBJ1-1; D ambiguous. The sequence came from a woman aged 18 to 35 in good health. The CDR3 sequence: CASSLRTRNTEAFF. The DNA for the CDR3 is TGCGCCAGCAGCTTGAGAACACGGAACACTGAAGCTTTCTTT.